This T cell receptor (beta chain) was captured in a study of T cell changes during pregnancy in multiple sclerosis. The protocol was immunoSEQ multiplex PCR, while the TCRdb copy is restricted to in-frame clones and leaves out a portion. The sample consists of approximately 79,000 clones, more than 90% of them appearing once. This clone was counted only a few times. Germline V gene sequence: CDR1 MNHEY, CDR2 SVGAGI. The CDR3 consists of 14 residues. V was cut by 5 bases and J by 5 bases, with 15 bases left in between. Specimen: CD4+ T cells from peripheral blood mononuclear cells, collected before pregnancy. This sequence joins TRBV6-5 and TRBJ1-1; D unresolved. This receptor was identified in a female donor with multiple sclerosis, enrolled in a pregnancy study. The CDR3 region has the DNA TGTGCCAGCAGTGCTGGGGAGTCGGTGACTGAAGCTTTCTTT. The encoded protein is CASSAGESVTEAFF.